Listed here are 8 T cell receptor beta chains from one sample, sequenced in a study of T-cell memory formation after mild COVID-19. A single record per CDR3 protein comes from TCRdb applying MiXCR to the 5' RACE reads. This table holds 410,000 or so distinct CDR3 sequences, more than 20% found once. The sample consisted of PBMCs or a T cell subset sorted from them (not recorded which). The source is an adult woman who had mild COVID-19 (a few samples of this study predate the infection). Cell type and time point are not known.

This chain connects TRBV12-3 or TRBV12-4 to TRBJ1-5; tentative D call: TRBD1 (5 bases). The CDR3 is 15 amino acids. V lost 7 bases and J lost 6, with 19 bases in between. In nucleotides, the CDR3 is TGTGCCAGCACCAACGCAGGGAAAAGGGGTCAGCCCCAGCATTTT. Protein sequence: CASTNAGKRGQPQHF.

CDR3 nucleotides: TGCGCCAGCAGCCAGCATGGCGGCCAGGGAGTACCCTACGAGCAGTACTTC. It encodes CASSQHGGQGVPYEQYF. The chain recombines TRBV4-1 with TRBJ2-7; D assignment may be TRBD1 or TRBD2 (5 bases each). V dropped 3 bases and J dropped 2 bases, with 20 bases sitting between them. This CDR3 spans 17 amino acids. Germline assignment: CDR1 MGHRA and CDR2 YSYEKL.

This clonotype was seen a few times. DNA for the CDR3: TGCAGCGTTACCTTGGGGCAGTACACCGGGGAGCTGTTTTTT. Encoded protein: CSVTLGQYTGELFF. V is TRBV29-1 and J is TRBJ2-2, with D possibly being TRBD1 (5 bases). Per germline, CDR1 SQVTM and CDR2 ANQGSEA. V was pared by 5 bases and J by 3 bases, with 13 bases between. The CDR3 has 14 amino acids.

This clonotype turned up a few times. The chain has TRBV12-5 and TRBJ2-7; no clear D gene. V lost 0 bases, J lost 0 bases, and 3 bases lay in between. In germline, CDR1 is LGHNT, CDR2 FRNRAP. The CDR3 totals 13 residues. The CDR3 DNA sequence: TGTGCTAGTGGTTTGGTGGGCTCCTACGAGCAGTACTTC. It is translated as CASGLVGSYEQYF.

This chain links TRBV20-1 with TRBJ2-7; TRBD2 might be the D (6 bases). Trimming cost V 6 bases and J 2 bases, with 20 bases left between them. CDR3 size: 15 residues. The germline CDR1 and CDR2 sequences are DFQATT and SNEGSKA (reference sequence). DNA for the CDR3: TGCAGTGCGTCGGGACTCCGAAGGGGCACCTACGAGCAGTACTTC. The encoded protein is CSASGLRRGTYEQYF.

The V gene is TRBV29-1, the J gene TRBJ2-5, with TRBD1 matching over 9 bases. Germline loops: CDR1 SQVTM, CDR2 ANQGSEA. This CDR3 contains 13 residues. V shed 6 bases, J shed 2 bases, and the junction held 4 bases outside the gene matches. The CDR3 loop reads CSVGTGSQETQYF. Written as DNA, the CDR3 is TGCAGCGTGGGGACAGGGAGTCAAGAGACCCAGTACTTC.

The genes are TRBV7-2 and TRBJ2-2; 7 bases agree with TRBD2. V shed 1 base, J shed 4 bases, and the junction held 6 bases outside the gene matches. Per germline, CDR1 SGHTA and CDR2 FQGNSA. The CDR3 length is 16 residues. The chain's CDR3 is CASSLGSGALTGELFF. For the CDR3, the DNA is TGTGCCAGCAGCTTAGGAAGCGGGGCCCTCACCGGGGAGCTGTTTTTT.

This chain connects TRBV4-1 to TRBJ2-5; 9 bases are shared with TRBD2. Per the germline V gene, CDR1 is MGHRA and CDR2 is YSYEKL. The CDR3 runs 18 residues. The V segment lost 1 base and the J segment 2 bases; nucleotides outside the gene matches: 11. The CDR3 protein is CASSQVGTGTSFQETQYF. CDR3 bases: TGCGCCAGCAGCCAAGTTGGCACCGGGACTAGCTTTCAAGAGACCCAGTACTTC.